The rows below give T cell receptor beta chains drawn from one sample of a study of early T cells in non-severe SARS-CoV-2 infection. TCRdb reprocessed the 5' RACE reads via MiXCR and lists one record per CDR3 protein. The data show about 69,000 distinct CDR3 sequences, roughly a tenth seen once. The material sequenced was whole blood. Receptor source: an adult who was a healthcare worker with PCR-confirmed SARS-CoV-2 infection or an uninfected control (not recorded which). CDR3s include the opening cysteine and the closing phenylalanine or tryptophan. A D gene is named only where the DNA matches it firmly. Clone size is not always given. Where it is, it says once, few, many or a class for expanded clones.

d_gene	v_gene	j_gene	abundance	CDR3nt	CDR3aa
TRBD1	TRBV6-1	TRBJ1-3	NA	TGTGCCAGCAGGACAGGGGCTGGAAACACCATATATTTT	CASRTGAGNTIYF
TRBD1	TRBV6-5	TRBJ2-7	NA	TGTGCCAGCAGTTACCGGGGATACAGGGGTTCCTACGAGCAGTACTTC	CASSYRGYRGSYEQYF
TRBD1	TRBV13	TRBJ2-1	many	TGTGCCAGCAGCCCCGGGACAGATGAGCAGTTCTTC	CASSPGTDEQFF
NA	TRBV29-1	TRBJ1-1	NA	TGCAGCGTCGAGGGCCTGAACACTGAAGCTTTCTTT	CSVEGLNTEAFF
TRBD2	TRBV4-3	TRBJ2-5	NA	TGCGCCAGCAGCCCATACTCGGGAGGGAACCAGTACTTC	CASSPYSGGNQYF
TRBD2	TRBV20-1	TRBJ2-1	few	TGCAGTGCTGGGGGACTAGCGGGACTTGGGAATGAGCAGTTCTTC	CSAGGLAGLGNEQFF
NA	TRBV27	TRBJ2-5	NA	TGTGCCAGCAGCCCGCTTGGAGGGGAAGAGACCCAGTACTTC	CASSPLGGEETQYF
NA	TRBV6-1	TRBJ1-1	many	TGTGCCAGCAGTTACCAGGGACAAAACACTGAAGCTTTCTTT	CASSYQGQNTEAFF
TRBD1	TRBV2	TRBJ2-3	NA	TGTGCCAGCAGTGTCGACAGGGGGAGGGATACGCAGTATTTT	CASSVDRGRDTQYF
NA	TRBV7-9	TRBJ2-1	NA	TGTGCCAGCAGCTTAAATTCTTTGAATGAGCAGTTCTTC	CASSLNSLNEQFF
TRBD1	TRBV24-1	TRBJ1-2	NA	TGTGCCACCAACCAGGGGGATGGCTACACCTTC	CATNQGDGYTF
TRBD2	TRBV20-1	TRBJ2-7	few	TGCAGTGCTTTTTTCCTGGCGGGAGCTTCCTACGAGCAGTACTTC	CSAFFLAGASYEQYF
NA	TRBV12-3/TRBV12-4	TRBJ2-3	many	TGTGCCAGCACCCTCGCGTCGGGGCTTGCAGATACGCAGTATTTT	CASTLASGLADTQYF
NA	TRBV2	TRBJ1-5	many	TGTGCCAGCGGGCAGGGGCACGCAGGGCAGCCCCAGCATTTT	CASGQGHAGQPQHF
NA	TRBV7-8	TRBJ2-7	many	TGTGCCAGCAGCTCACCCAAACCGCCGACATACCAAAGCTCCTACGAGCAGTACTTC	CASSSPKPPTYQSSYEQYF
NA	TRBV18	TRBJ1-1	few	TGTGCCAGCTCACCCGGCTCGGTCCCCGAAGCTTTCTTT	CASSPGSVPEAFF
NA	TRBV3-1	TRBJ2-7	few	TGTGCCAGCAGCCAACAGACAGGTCCCTACGAGCAGTACTTC	CASSQQTGPYEQYF
TRBD2	TRBV12-5	TRBJ2-3	few	TGTGCTAGTGGCCCGGGACTAGCGGGCACAGATACGCAGTATTTT	CASGPGLAGTDTQYF
TRBD2	TRBV10-3	TRBJ2-3	many	TGTGCCATCAGACCCGGGACTAGCGGATACACAGATACGCAGTATTTT	CAIRPGTSGYTDTQYF
NA	TRBV11-2	TRBJ2-3	many	TGTGCCAGCAGCTCCGGTCCGGGAGCCACAGATACGCAGTATTTT	CASSSGPGATDTQYF
NA	TRBV7-9	TRBJ2-3	NA	TGTGCCAGCAGCTTAGGGTCAGGAGATACGCAGTATTTT	CASSLGSGDTQYF
NA	TRBV12-3/TRBV12-4	TRBJ1-3	many	TGTGCCAGCAGTTTTTACGGATCCGATTACTCTGGAAACACCATATATTTT	CASSFYGSDYSGNTIYF
NA	TRBV12-3/TRBV12-4	TRBJ2-5	many	TGTGCCAGCAGTTTTCTCGAGGACCGCCCGTCGGAGACCCAGTACTTC	CASSFLEDRPSETQYF
NA	TRBV29-1	TRBJ1-1	few	TGCAGCGGTCTCCCCGGGGGGAACACTGAAGCTTTCTTT	CSGLPGGNTEAFF
NA	TRBV28	TRBJ2-1	many	TGTGCCAGCAGTCGGGACATCCCGGAGAATGAGCAGTTCTTC	CASSRDIPENEQFF
NA	TRBV24-1	TRBJ2-2	few	TGTGCCACCAGTGATTTCCAACCCACAGGGATCGGGGAGCTGTTTTTT	CATSDFQPTGIGELFF
TRBD2	TRBV20-1	TRBJ2-1	many	TGCAGTGCTCCTATCCTAGCGGTTTACAATGAGCAGTTCTTC	CSAPILAVYNEQFF
NA	TRBV4-1	TRBJ2-7	many	TGCGCCAGCAGCCAAGAAAGGAGGACAGTCGGGTACGAGCAGTACTTC	CASSQERRTVGYEQYF
NA	TRBV20-1	TRBJ2-7	few	TGCAGTGCTAGTTCGAGTGCTAGCGTCTCCTACGAGCAGTACTTC	CSASSSASVSYEQYF
NA	TRBV12-3/TRBV12-4	TRBJ2-2	few	TGTGCCAGCAATCCAATGGGCACCGGGGAGCTGTTTTTT	CASNPMGTGELFF
NA	TRBV20-1	TRBJ1-1	many	TGCAGTGCTAGTTACCAAAAATACACTGAAGCTTTCTTT	CSASYQKYTEAFF
NA	TRBV18	TRBJ1-1	few	TGTGCCAGCTCACCCCTGGGAGCGAACACTGAAGCTTTCTTT	CASSPLGANTEAFF
TRBD1	TRBV20-1	TRBJ2-7	NA	TGCAGTGCTAGAGTAGGGGGCGTCTACGAGCAGTACTTC	CSARVGGVYEQYF
NA	TRBV11-2	TRBJ2-7	NA	TGTGCCAGCAGCCCCAGGGACCCGAGCTCCTACGAGCAGTACTTC	CASSPRDPSSYEQYF
TRBD2	TRBV7-8	TRBJ2-7	few	TGTGCCAGCAGCCATCTCGGGGTAGCGGGAGGCGAGCAGTACTTC	CASSHLGVAGGEQYF
TRBD1	TRBV29-1	TRBJ2-3	many	TGCAGCGTTGAAACAGGGGCAGATACGCAGTATTTT	CSVETGADTQYF
NA	TRBV11-3	TRBJ2-2	NA	TGTGCCAGCAGCCCCTCAGTCGGGAACACCGGGGAGCTGTTTTTT	CASSPSVGNTGELFF
TRBD1	TRBV30	TRBJ1-3	many	TGTGCCTGGAGCGGGGACAGTCTTCTATCTGAAAACACCATATATTTT	CAWSGDSLLSENTIYF
NA	TRBV12-2	TRBJ2-7	few	TGTGGGCAGGGACTAGCGTCCTACGAGCAGTACTTC	CGQGLASYEQYF
NA	TRBV28	TRBJ2-2	NA	TGTGCCAGTCAGAAACCTCGGGTGGCCGGGGAGCTGTTTTTT	CASQKPRVAGELFF
NA	TRBV27	TRBJ1-1	many	TGTGCCAGCAGTTCCGGAACAACGAACACTGAAGCTTTCTTT	CASSSGTTNTEAFF